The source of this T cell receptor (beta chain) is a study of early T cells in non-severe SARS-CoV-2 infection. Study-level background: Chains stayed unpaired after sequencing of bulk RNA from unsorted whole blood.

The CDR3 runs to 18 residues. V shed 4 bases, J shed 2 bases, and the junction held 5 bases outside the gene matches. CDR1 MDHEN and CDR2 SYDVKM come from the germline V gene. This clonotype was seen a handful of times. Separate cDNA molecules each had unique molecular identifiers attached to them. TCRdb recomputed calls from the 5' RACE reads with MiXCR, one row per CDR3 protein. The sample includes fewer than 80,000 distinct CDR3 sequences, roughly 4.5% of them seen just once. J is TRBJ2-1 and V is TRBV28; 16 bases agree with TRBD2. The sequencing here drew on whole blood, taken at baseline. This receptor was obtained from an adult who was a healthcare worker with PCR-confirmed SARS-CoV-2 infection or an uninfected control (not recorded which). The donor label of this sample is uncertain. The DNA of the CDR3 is TGTGCCAGCAGTTCCGGGACTAGCGGGGGGGCGGCCTACAATGAGCAGTTCTTC. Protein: CASSSGTSGGAAYNEQFF.